This entry is about one TCR beta chain. Antigen specificity is unknown. This sample is part of a study of regulatory T cells in long-lasting Graves disease. Unmatched junction bases numbered 6, after V lost 3 bases and J lost 3 bases. The CDR3 length is 15 residues. Germline CDR1 and CDR2: DFQATT and SNEGSKA (reference sequence). Points from the study as a whole: Peripheral blood alone, not thyroid tissue, underwent study.

Time point described: newly diagnosed GD, antithyroid drugs for less than 3 months. RNA from PBMCs was the source of the TCR library. Sequencing libraries for TCR beta were prepared with iRepertoire HTBI primers and Arm-PCR of CDR3 regions. MiXCR, run by TCRdb on the multiplex PCR reads, gives a single entry per CDR3 protein. The table has roughly 520,000 distinct CDR3 sequences, more than 10% seen once. These data also formed part of another study, on T cells in Graves' hyperthyroidism and ophthalmopathy. That paper adds: Graves' hyperthyroidism is called stable when ophthalmopathy does not progress within 18 months. Patients having uncontrolled infection, another autoimmune disease, pregnancy or lactation were not included. Most thyroid clonotypes that were expanded above 0.001 also turned up in blood.

This receptor was taken from a woman in her twenties or thirties with Graves disease. The sample here was peripheral blood mononuclear cells (PBMCs), taken at new diagnosis, from a patient treated with antithyroid drugs. The J gene is TRBJ2-1, the V gene TRBV20-1; 9 bases map to TRBD2. CDR3 in amino acids: CSARGTSGHYNEQFF. CDR3 nucleotide sequence: TGCAGTGCTAGGGGCACTAGCGGGCACTACAATGAGCAGTTCTTC.